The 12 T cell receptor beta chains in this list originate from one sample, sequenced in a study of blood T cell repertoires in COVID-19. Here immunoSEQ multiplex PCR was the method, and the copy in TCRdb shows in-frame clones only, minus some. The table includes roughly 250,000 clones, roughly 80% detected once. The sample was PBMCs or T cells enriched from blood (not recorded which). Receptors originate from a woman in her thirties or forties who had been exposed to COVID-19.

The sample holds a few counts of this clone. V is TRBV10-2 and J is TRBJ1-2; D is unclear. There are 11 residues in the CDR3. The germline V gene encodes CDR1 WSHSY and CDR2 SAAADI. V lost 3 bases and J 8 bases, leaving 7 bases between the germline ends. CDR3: CASSDSVGYTF. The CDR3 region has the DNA TGCGCCAGCAGTGATTCCGTCGGCTACACCTTC.

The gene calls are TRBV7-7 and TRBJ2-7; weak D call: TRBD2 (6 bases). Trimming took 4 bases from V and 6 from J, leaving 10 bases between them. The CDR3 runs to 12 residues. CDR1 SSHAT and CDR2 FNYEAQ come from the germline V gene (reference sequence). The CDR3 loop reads CASSSVGGEQYF. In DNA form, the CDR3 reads TGTGCCAGCAGCTCCGTGGGGGGCGAGCAGTACTTC.

CDR3: CASSPGPPVGTEAFF. The CDR3 DNA is TGTGCCAGCAGCCCGGGTCCCCCGGTAGGAACTGAAGCTTTCTTT. The rearrangement uses TRBV7-6 and TRBJ1-1; unclear D gene. Trimming took 5 bases from V and 5 from J, leaving 18 bases between them. Germline V gene lookup returns CDR1 SGHVS and CDR2 FNYEAQ. The CDR3 has 15 residues.

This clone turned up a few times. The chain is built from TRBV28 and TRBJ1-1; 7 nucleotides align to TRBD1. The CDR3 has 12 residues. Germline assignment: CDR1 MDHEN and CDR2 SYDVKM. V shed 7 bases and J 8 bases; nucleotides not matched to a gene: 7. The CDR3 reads CASKTLTGEAFF. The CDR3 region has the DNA TGTGCCAGCAAAACTCTGACAGGGGAAGCTTTCTTT.

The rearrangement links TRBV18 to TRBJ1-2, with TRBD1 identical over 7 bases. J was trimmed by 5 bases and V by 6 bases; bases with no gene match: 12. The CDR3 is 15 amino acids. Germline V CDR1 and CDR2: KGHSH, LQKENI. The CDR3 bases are TGTGCCAGCTCCGCTTCAGGGCAGGGGGGATATGGCTACACCTTC. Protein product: CASSASGQGGYGYTF.

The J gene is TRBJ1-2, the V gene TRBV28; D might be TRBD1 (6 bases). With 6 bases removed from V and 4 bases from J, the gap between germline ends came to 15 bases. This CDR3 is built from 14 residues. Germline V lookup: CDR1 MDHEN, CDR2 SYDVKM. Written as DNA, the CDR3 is TGTGCCAGCAGCCCCCCTGGGGGCTTCTATGGCTACACCTTC. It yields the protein CASSPPGGFYGYTF.

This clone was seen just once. CDR3 in amino acids: CSATGGSGYTF. The CDR3 DNA reads TGCAGTGCTACAGGGGGCTCTGGCTACACCTTC. The V gene is TRBV20-1, the J gene TRBJ1-2; 8 nucleotides align to TRBD1. Germline-derived CDR1 and CDR2 are DFQATT and SNEGSKA (reference sequence). The CDR3 is 11 residues long. V lost 4 bases and J lost 7; bases outside the gene matches: 2.

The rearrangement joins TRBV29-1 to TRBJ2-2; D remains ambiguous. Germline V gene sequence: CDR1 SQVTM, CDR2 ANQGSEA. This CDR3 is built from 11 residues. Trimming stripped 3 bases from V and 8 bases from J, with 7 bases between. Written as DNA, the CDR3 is TGCAGCGTTGAGAGTGAGGGGGAGCTGTTTTTT. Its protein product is CSVESEGELFF.

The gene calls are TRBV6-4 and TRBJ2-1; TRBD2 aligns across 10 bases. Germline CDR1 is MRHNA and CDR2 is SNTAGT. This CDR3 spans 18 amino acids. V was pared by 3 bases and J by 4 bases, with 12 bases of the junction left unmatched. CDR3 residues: CASSDNIAGGRIYNEQFF. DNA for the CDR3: TGTGCCAGCAGTGATAACATAGCGGGGGGCCGAATATACAATGAGCAGTTCTTC.

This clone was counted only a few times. This CDR3 is CASSWEGSGYTF. The CDR3 DNA reads as TGTGCCAGCAGCTGGGAGGGAAGTGGCTACACCTTC. The V and J genes are TRBV7-2 and TRBJ1-2; no definite D call. V was trimmed by 4 bases and J by 7 bases, leaving 10 bases between them. Germline CDR1 reads SGHTA; CDR2 reads FQGNSA. The CDR3 is 12 residues long.

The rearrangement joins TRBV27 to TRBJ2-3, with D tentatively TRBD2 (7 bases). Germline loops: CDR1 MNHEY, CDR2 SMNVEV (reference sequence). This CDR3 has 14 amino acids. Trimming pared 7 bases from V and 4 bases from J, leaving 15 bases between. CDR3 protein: CASTLGGGADTQYF. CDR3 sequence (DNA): TGTGCCAGCACCCTGGGGGGGGGCGCAGATACGCAGTATTTT.

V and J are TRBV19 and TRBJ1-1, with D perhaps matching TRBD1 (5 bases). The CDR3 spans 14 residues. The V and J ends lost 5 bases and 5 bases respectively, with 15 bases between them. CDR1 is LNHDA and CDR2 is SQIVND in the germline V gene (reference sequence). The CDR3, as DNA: TGTGCCAGTAGTTTCTCCAGGGAAAGGACTGAAGCTTTCTTT. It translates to CASSFSRERTEAFF.